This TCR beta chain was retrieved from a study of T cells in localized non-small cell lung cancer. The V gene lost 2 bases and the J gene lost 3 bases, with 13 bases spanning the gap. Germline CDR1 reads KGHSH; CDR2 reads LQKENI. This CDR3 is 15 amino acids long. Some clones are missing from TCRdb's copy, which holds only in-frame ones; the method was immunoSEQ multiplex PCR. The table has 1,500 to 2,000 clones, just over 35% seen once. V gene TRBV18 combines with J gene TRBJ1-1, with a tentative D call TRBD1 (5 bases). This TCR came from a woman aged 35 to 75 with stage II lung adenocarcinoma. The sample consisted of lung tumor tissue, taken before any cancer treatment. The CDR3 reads CASSPAGRRDTEAFF. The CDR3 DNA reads TGTGCCAGCTCACCAGCAGGGCGAAGGGACACTGAAGCTTTCTTT.